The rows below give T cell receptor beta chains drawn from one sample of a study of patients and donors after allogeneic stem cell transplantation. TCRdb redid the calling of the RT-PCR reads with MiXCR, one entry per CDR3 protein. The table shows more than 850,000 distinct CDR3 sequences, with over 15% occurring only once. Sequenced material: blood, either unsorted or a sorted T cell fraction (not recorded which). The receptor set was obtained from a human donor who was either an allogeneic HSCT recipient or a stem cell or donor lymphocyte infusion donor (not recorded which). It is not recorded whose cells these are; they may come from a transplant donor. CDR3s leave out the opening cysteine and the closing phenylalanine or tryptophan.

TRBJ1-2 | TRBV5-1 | ASSLGPPGQIRGGYT
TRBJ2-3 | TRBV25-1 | ASSEFVGRGADTQY
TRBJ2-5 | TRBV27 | ASSLNGRGQETQY
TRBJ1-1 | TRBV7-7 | ASGSDRNTEAF
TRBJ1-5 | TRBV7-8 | ASSPKRSGTWNQPQH
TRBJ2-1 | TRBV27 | ASSLAPGLGLYEQF
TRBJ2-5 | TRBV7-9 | ASSLVGAGGMETQY
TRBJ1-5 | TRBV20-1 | SARGRASNQLQH
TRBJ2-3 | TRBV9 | ASSDEQGARDTQY
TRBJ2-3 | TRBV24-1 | ATSDPGTSVRTDTQY
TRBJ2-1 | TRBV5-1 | ASSASTSGRRNEQF
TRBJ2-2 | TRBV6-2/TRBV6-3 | ASTRAGTGELF
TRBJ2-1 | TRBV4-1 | ASSQGDDGVEQF
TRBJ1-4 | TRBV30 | ALTGGEKLF
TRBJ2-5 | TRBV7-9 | ASSPPGWETQY
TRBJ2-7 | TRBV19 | ASSIRFPGTARYEQY
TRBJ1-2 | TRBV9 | ASSLDGVALYGYT
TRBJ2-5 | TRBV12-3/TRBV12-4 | ASRTDRQETQY
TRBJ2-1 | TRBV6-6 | AIQKKQGYEQF
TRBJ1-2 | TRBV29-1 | SVEAGVAGGYT
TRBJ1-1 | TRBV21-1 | ASRGQEVTEAF
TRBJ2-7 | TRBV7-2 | ASSLIIALGYEQY
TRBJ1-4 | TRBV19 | ASTGDRLNEKLF
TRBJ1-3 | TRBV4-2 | ASSQRGQLLAGNTIY
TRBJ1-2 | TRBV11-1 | ASSSGTGTGEFNYGYT
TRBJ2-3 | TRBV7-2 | ASSLSRSDTQY